A single sample gave rise to the 2 T cell receptor beta chains below, sequenced in a study of OX40 agonist ivuxolimab in advanced cancers. Sequencing was performed with immunoSEQ multiplex PCR; in TCRdb, only in-frame clones are kept and a portion is missing. The sample holds tens of thousands of clones, approximately 90% seen once. The sequencing used CD4+ or CD8+ T cells sorted from blood, collected in a trial of the OX40 agonist ivuxolimab. The receptor source for this set is an adult with an advanced solid tumor such as melanoma, head and neck, liver or kidney cancer.

This clone was counted between two and nine times. The chain couples TRBV7-8 to TRBJ1-1; D unresolved. This CDR3 region has 12 residues. Germline CDR1 and CDR2: SGHVS and FQNEAQ. V dropped 2 bases and J dropped 12 bases, with 13 bases sitting between them. The DNA for the CDR3 is TGTGCCAGCAGCTTAACGGGGTCCCTCCCTTTCTTT. Its protein is CASSLTGSLPFF. Full variable domain (missing parts from reference TRBV7-8 and TRBJ1-1): GAGVSQSPRYKVAKRGQDVALRCDPISGHVSLFWYQQALGQGPEFLTYFQNEAQLDKSGLPSDRFFAERPEGSVSTLKIQRTQQEDSAVYLCASSLTGSLPFFGQGTRLTVV.

This clone has just one count. The chain links TRBV27 to TRBJ1-1; D not certain. V lost 2 bases to trimming and J lost 7 bases, with 11 bases between them. This CDR3 region has 13 residues. Germline V gene sequence: CDR1 MNHEY, CDR2 SMNVEV (reference sequence). CDR3: CASSLSWVGEAFF. The CDR3 bases are TGTGCCAGCAGTTTAAGTTGGGTGGGTGAAGCTTTCTTT.